This T cell receptor (beta chain) was recovered during a study of PD-1 blockade in classical Hodgkin lymphoma. The germline gives CDR1 MNHEY, CDR2 SMNVEV (reference sequence). The CDR3 is made up of 11 amino acids. Trimming took off 4 bases at V and 5 bases at J, with 4 bases between the two ends. Clones were read by immunoSEQ multiplex PCR, and TCRdb kept only the in-frame ones, dropping some. Here the sample spans thousands of clones, about 90% being singletons. Time point: newly diagnosed, previously untreated cHL patient sample. The investigators isolated CD8+ T cells from thawed PBMCs using magnetic negative selection. Researchers used newly diagnosed, untreated classical Hodgkin lymphoma PBMCs for comparison. Turning to this clone: Its antigen is not known.

Study-level results: Repertoire differences lack defined causes, possibly disease activity or prior therapy. Newly diagnosed patients reportedly had lower baseline TCR diversity than healthy donors.

The J gene is TRBJ2-3, the V gene TRBV27, with D unresolved. The receptor was derived from a human donor with classical Hodgkin lymphoma. Sample: CD8+ T cells from blood. The CDR3 here is CASSYGDTQYF. The CDR3 nucleotides read TGTGCCAGCAGTTATGGAGATACGCAGTATTTT.